These 24 T cell receptor beta chains were all obtained from the same sample, sequenced in a study of T cell repertoires in cytomegalovirus infection. TCRdb analysed the reads with MiXCR anew, one entry per CDR3 protein. The data hold approximately 500,000 distinct CDR3 sequences, with 10% to 12% observed a single time. Specimen: PBMCs. The receptor set was obtained from a human donor in good health (CMV status not recorded). Some clones in this sample may be carry-over from other donors' samples.

The rearrangement links TRBV7-9 to TRBJ1-2; 7 nucleotides match TRBD1. V shed 5 bases and J 2 bases; nucleotides not matched to a gene: 8. CDR3 length equals 15 residues. Germline CDR1 is SEHNR and CDR2 is FQNEAQ (reference sequence). The CDR3 loop is CASSPNQGGNYGYTF. CDR3 DNA sequence: TGTGCCAGCAGCCCAAACCAGGGGGGAAACTATGGCTACACCTTC.

V and J are TRBV27 and TRBJ2-3; 8 bases align to TRBD2. Per germline, CDR1 MNHEY and CDR2 SMNVEV (reference sequence). V shed 6 bases, J shed 1 base, and the junction held 3 bases outside the gene matches. There are 14 residues in the CDR3. The CDR3 region has the DNA TGTGCCAGCAGCGGACTAGCCCGCACAGATACGCAGTATTTT. It encodes CASSGLARTDTQYF.

The chain carries TRBV18 and TRBJ1-2, with D uncertain. Germline V gives CDR1 KGHSH, CDR2 LQKENI. V was shortened by 4 bases and J by 8 bases, with 14 bases between the two germline ends. The CDR3 totals 13 residues. In nucleotides, the CDR3 is TGTGCCAGCTCACTCGGGAACTCCGACGGCTACACCTTC. Its protein product is CASSLGNSDGYTF.

This clonotype was counted between two and nine times. The chain links TRBV19 to TRBJ1-5; D not certain. The germline gives CDR1 LNHDA, CDR2 SQIVND (reference sequence). This CDR3 region has 14 residues. Trimming stripped 1 base from V and 10 bases from J, with 14 bases between. The CDR3 coding sequence is TGTGCCAGTAGTATAGGACCGCAAGGGAAACCCCAGCATTTT. Residues: CASSIGPQGKPQHF.

This clonotype came up a few times. The genes are TRBV12-3 or TRBV12-4 and TRBJ2-1; weak D call: TRBD1 (6 bases). V dropped 0 bases and J dropped 2 bases, with 8 bases sitting between them. The CDR3 spans 15 residues. The chain's CDR3 is CASSLATGTYNEQFF. CDR3 DNA: TGTGCCAGCAGTTTAGCGACAGGAACCTACAATGAGCAGTTCTTC.

This clonotype was detected a few times. This chain joins TRBV18 and TRBJ1-4; D unresolved. The CDR3 loop spans 15 amino acids. V was cut by 2 bases and J by 0 bases, with 7 bases left in between. CDR1 is KGHSH and CDR2 is LQKENI in the germline V gene. The CDR3: CASSPIRATNEKLFF. As DNA, the CDR3 is TGTGCCAGCTCACCAATCCGTGCAACTAATGAAAAACTGTTTTTT.

The rearrangement uses TRBV12-3 or TRBV12-4 and TRBJ1-5; TRBD1 aligns across 9 bases. Germline trimming cut 3 bases from V and 4 bases from J; bases unmatched to any gene: 4. CDR3 length equals 15 residues. CDR3 in amino acids: CASSFGQGPNQPQHF. The CDR3 DNA is TGTGCCAGCAGTTTTGGACAGGGGCCAAATCAGCCCCAGCATTTT.

At least ten counts were recorded for this clonotype. The chain combines TRBV7-8 with TRBJ1-1; D possibly corresponds to TRBD1 (6 bases). The CDR3 is 14 residues long. Per the germline V gene, CDR1 is SGHVS and CDR2 is FQNEAQ. Trimming removed 1 base from V and 5 bases from J, with 11 bases in between. The CDR3: CASSLDRARTEAFF. Here the CDR3 DNA reads TGTGCCAGCAGCTTAGACAGGGCCAGGACTGAAGCTTTCTTT.

Of note for this clonotype: A read error may explain this, as a much larger clone is one base away. The genes are TRBV19 and TRBJ2-3; 13 nucleotides align to TRBD2. With 6 bases clipped from V and 6 bases from J, the junction kept 9 bases outside the gene matches. Germline CDR1 is LNHDA and CDR2 is SQIVND (reference sequence). This CDR3 has 16 amino acids. CDR3 in DNA: TGTGCCAGTAGAATTCGGACTAGCGGGAGTCCCGATACGCAGTATTTT. This sequence encodes CASRIRTSGSPDTQYF.

This clonotype has just a few counts. V gene TRBV15 combines with J gene TRBJ2-7; D ambiguous. The length of the CDR3 is 14 residues. Germline lookup yields CDR1 LNHNV and CDR2 YYDKDF (reference sequence). Trimming cost V 0 bases and J 3 bases, with 9 bases left between them. The CDR3 region is CATSRDLGYYEQYF. The CDR3 DNA follows: TGTGCCACCAGCAGAGATTTAGGCTACTACGAGCAGTACTTC.

This clonotype was seen many times. This chain links TRBV24-1 with TRBJ1-2; D is undetermined. V was trimmed by 7 bases and J by 8 bases, leaving 13 bases between them. The CDR3 extends over 12 amino acids. Germline CDR1 is KGHDR and CDR2 is SFDVKD. The CDR3 sequence is CATSRQGHGYTF. DNA for the CDR3: TGTGCCACCAGCCGCCAAGGGCACGGCTACACCTTC.

This clonotype was counted ten times or more. The V call is TRBV6-5, the J call TRBJ1-4; D is unresolved. The V gene lost 0 bases and the J gene lost 0 bases, with 5 bases spanning the gap. Per germline, CDR1 MNHEY and CDR2 SVGAGI. CDR3 length: 15 amino acids. CDR3 sequence (DNA): TGTGCCAGCAGTTACTCTGGGGCAACTAATGAAAAACTGTTTTTT. Its translation is CASSYSGATNEKLFF.

This clonotype showed up many times. This rearrangement joins TRBV20-1 to TRBJ2-7; D is unresolved. CDR3 length: 11 residues. V lost 6 bases and J lost 4, with 10 bases in between. Germline V gene data show CDR1 as DFQATT and CDR2 as SNEGSKA (reference sequence). The CDR3 coding sequence is TGCAGTGCCGAGACGAGATACGAGCAGTACTTC. Its protein product is CSAETRYEQYF.

Only a few counts were recorded for this clonotype. The J gene is TRBJ2-7, the V gene TRBV3-1; 7 nucleotides match TRBD2. V lost 5 bases to trimming and J lost 3 bases; unmatched junction nucleotides: 7. The CDR3 has 14 amino acids. Germline CDR1 reads LGHDT; CDR2 reads YNNKEL (reference sequence). CDR3 residues: CASSNRRGIYEQYF. The DNA of the CDR3 is TGTGCCAGCAGCAATAGGCGGGGGATCTACGAGCAGTACTTC.

This clonotype was recorded many times. The J gene is TRBJ2-5, the V gene TRBV7-3, with 7 bases lining up with TRBD2. This CDR3 contains 14 residues. Germline CDR1 and CDR2: SGHTA and FQGTGA. V gave up 0 bases and J gave up 7 bases; unmatched junction bases: 5. The CDR3 coding sequence is TGTGCCAGCAGCTTAACAGGATGGGAGGGGACCCAGTACTTC. Its translation: CASSLTGWEGTQYF.

This clonotype was detected many times. The gene calls are TRBV7-2 and TRBJ2-7; the match to TRBD1 covers 8 bases. The CDR3 is 17 residues long. V trimming: 0 bases; J trimming: 3 bases; junction bases outside the gene matches: 10. The germline gives CDR1 SGHTA, CDR2 FQGNSA. CDR3 bases: TGTGCCAGCAGCTTAGCTGCAGCGGGCACAGGGGGCTACGAGCAGTACTTC. Its translation is CASSLAAAGTGGYEQYF.

This clonotype has at least ten counts. The V and J genes are TRBV28 and TRBJ2-4, with 7 bases fitting TRBD2. V shed 3 bases and J 1 base; nucleotides not matched to a gene: 6. The CDR3 spans 16 residues. Germline V gene data show CDR1 as MDHEN and CDR2 as SYDVKM. The CDR3 loop is CASSFGRWGAKNIQYF. The CDR3 region has the DNA TGTGCCAGCAGTTTCGGGAGGTGGGGGGCCAAAAACATTCAGTACTTC.

This clonotype came up a few times. The rearrangement links TRBV12-3 or TRBV12-4 to TRBJ2-2, with TRBD1 matching 10 bases. V gave up 3 bases and J gave up 0 bases; unmatched junction bases: 4. CDR3 size: 17 residues. CDR3: CASSFPTGGTNTGELFF. For the CDR3, the DNA is TGTGCCAGCAGTTTCCCGACAGGGGGCACGAACACCGGGGAGCTGTTTTTT.

This clonotype was detected many times. The CDR3: CASSLRDSSNTGELFF. For the CDR3, the DNA is TGTGCCAGCAGCCTAAGGGACAGCTCGAACACCGGGGAGCTGTTTTTT. The rearrangement uses TRBV4-2 and TRBJ2-2; TRBD1 matches at 7 bases. This CDR3 comprises 16 residues. CDR1 is LGHNA, CDR2 YNFKEQ, per germline. With V trimmed by 4 bases and J by 0 bases, 5 bases remained unmatched.

This clonotype has a count of ten or more. The CDR3 bases are TGTGCTAGTGTTGACCCCACCAGCTACGAGCAGTACTTC. Translating gives CASVDPTSYEQYF. V and J are TRBV12-5 and TRBJ2-7; the D is unclear. The CDR3 covers 13 residues. CDR1 and CDR2 (germline): LGHNT, FRNRAP. V dropped 7 bases and J dropped 3 bases, with 13 bases sitting between them.

This rearrangement joins TRBV3-1 to TRBJ1-2; no reliable D call. Germline V CDR1 and CDR2: LGHDT, YNNKEL (reference sequence). V shed 4 bases and J shed 4 bases, with 10 bases lying between them. This CDR3 has 13 residues. For the CDR3, the DNA is TGTGCCAGCAGCCCCTCCGCGGCCTATGGCTACACCTTC. It is translated as CASSPSAAYGYTF.

This clonotype has a count of ten or more. As DNA, the CDR3 is TGTGCCAGCAGTTTAAGACGGCCGGCGGGCTACACCTTC. Translated, it gives CASSLRRPAGYTF. This sequence joins TRBV12-3 or TRBV12-4 and TRBJ1-2, with unresolved D. With 2 bases removed from V and 8 bases from J, the gap between germline ends came to 12 bases. The CDR3 consists of 13 residues.

The CDR3: CATSDGPGQGTSGANVLTF. The CDR3 nucleotides are TGTGCCACCAGTGATGGACCGGGACAGGGGACCTCTGGGGCCAACGTCCTGACTTTC. The V call is TRBV24-1, the J call TRBJ2-6; the match to TRBD1 covers 10 bases. Germline V gene sequence: CDR1 KGHDR, CDR2 SFDVKD. Trimming took 3 bases from V and 0 from J; bases not matched to a gene: 7. CDR3 length equals 19 residues.

The sample holds a few counts of this clonotype. The chain joins TRBV10-3 to TRBJ2-6; TRBD1 matches 9 bases. Germline-derived CDR1 and CDR2 are ENHRY and SYGVKD. The CDR3 contains 15 residues. J lost 0 bases, V lost 11 bases, and 5 bases had no gene match. This CDR3 reads CAADRGVSGANVLTF. Here the CDR3 DNA reads TGTGCCGCGGACAGGGGAGTCTCTGGGGCCAACGTCCTGACTTTC.